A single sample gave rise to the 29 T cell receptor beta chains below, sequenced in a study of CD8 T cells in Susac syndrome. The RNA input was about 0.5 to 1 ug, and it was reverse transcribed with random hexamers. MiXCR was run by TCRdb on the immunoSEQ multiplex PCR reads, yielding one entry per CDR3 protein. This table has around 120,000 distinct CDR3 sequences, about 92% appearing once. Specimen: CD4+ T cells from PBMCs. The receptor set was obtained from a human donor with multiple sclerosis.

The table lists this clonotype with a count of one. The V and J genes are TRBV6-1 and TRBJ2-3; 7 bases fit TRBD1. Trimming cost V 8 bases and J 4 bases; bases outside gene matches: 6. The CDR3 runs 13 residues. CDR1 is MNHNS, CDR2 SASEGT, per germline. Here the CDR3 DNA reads TGTGCCAGCGCCACGACAGGGCCAGATACGCAGTATTTT. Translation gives CASATTGPDTQYF.

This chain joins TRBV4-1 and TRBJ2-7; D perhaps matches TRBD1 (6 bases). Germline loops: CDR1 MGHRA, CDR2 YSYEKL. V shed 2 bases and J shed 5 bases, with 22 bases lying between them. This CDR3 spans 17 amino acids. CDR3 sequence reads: CASSQRVPGAILDEQYF. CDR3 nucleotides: TGCGCCAGCAGCCAAAGGGTACCAGGGGCTATCCTCGACGAGCAGTACTTC.

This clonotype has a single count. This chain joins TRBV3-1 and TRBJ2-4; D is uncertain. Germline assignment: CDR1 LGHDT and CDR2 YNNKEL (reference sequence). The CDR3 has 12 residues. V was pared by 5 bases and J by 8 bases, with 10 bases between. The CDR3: CASSYDQDIQYF. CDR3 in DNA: TGTGCCAGCAGCTATGACCAGGACATTCAGTACTTC.

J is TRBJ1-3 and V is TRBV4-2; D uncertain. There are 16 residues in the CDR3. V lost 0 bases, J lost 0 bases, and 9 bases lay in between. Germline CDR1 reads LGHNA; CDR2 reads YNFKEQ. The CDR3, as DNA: TGTGCCAGCAGCCAAGAGGCCACGAGCTCTGGAAACACCATATATTTT. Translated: CASSQEATSSGNTIYF.

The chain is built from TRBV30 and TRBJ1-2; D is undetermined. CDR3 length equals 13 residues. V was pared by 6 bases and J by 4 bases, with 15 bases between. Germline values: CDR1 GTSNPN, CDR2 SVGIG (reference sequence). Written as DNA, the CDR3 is TGTGCCTGCCCTCGGGGAAGTTCCTATGGCTACACCTTC. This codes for CACPRGSSYGYTF.

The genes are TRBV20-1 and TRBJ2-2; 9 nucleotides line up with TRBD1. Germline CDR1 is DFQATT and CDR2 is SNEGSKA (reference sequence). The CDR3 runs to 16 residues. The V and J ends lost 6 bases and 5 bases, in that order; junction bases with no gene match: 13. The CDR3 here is CSAPDSGQGRTGELFF. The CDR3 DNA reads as TGCAGTGCCCCGGATTCGGGACAGGGACGGACCGGGGAGCTGTTTTTT.

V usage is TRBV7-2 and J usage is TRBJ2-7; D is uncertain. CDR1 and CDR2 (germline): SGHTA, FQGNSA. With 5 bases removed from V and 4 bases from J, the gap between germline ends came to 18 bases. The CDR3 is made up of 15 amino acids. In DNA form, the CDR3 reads TGTGCCAGCAGCCCCAGAGAGCTCGAGAGATACGAGCAGTACTTC. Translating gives CASSPRELERYEQYF. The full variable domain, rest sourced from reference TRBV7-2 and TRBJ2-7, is GAGVSQSPSNKVTEKGKDVELRCDPISGHTALYWYRQSLGQGLEFLIYFQGNSAPDKSGLPSDRFSAERTGGSVSTLTIQRTQQEDSAVYLCASSPRELERYEQYFGPGTRLTVT.

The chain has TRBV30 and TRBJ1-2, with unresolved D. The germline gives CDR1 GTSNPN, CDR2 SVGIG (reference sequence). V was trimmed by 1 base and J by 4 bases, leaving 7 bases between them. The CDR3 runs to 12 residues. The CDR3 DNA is TGTGCCTGGAGTGAGAGATCCTATGGCTACACCTTC. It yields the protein CAWSERSYGYTF.

This chain's CDR3 is CASHSGQGEDQPQHF. The CDR3, as DNA: TGTGCCAGTCACTCCGGACAGGGGGAAGATCAGCCCCAGCATTTT. This chain connects TRBV19 to TRBJ1-5, with 10 bases matching TRBD1. This CDR3 is built from 15 residues. Germline assignment: CDR1 LNHDA and CDR2 SQIVND (reference sequence). V shed 8 bases, J shed 5 bases, and the junction held 9 bases outside the gene matches.

This CDR3 is CASSLGSGIYGYTF. The DNA of the CDR3 is TGTGCCAGCAGTTTAGGATCGGGGATCTATGGCTACACCTTC. The genes are TRBV12-3 or TRBV12-4 and TRBJ1-2; D call uncertain. The germline V and J ends were trimmed by 1 base and 4 bases, with 10 bases remaining between them. The CDR3 extends over 14 amino acids.

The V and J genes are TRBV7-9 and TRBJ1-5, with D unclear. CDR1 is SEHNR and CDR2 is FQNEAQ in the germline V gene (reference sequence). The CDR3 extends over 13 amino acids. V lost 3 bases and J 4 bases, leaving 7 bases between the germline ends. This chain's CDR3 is CASSFGLNQPQHF. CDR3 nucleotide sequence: TGTGCCAGCAGCTTCGGCCTGAATCAGCCCCAGCATTTT.

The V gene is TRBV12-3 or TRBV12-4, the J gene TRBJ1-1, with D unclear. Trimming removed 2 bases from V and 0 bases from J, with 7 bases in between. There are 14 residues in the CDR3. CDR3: CASSLKVVNTEAFF. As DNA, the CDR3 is TGTGCCAGCAGTTTAAAGGTTGTGAACACTGAAGCTTTCTTT.

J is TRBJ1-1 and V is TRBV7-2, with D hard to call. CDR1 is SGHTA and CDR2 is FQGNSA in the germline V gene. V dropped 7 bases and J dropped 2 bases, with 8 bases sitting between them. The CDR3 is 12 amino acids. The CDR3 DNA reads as TGTGCCAGCACCACGGACAACACTGAAGCTTTCTTT. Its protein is CASTTDNTEAFF. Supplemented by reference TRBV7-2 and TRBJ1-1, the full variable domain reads GAGVSQSPSNKVTEKGKDVELRCDPISGHTALYWYRQSLGQGLEFLIYFQGNSAPDKSGLPSDRFSAERTGGSVSTLTIQRTQQEDSAVYLCASTTDNTEAFFGQGTRLTVV.

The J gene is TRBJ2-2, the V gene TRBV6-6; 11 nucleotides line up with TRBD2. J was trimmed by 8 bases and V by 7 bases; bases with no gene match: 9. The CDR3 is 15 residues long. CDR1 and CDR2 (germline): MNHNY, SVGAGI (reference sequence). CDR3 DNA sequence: TGTGCCAGCATATCTGTAGCGGGGGGGCTTGGGGAGCTGTTTTTT. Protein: CASISVAGGLGELFF.

CDR3 sequence (DNA): TGTGCCAGCAGCCCCGGACTAGCGGGGGGCTGGGGAGATACGCAGTATTTT. Its protein product is CASSPGLAGGWGDTQYF. The V gene is TRBV13, the J gene TRBJ2-3; 14 bases are a match to TRBD2. Trimming removed 5 bases from V and 5 bases from J; junction bases left unmatched: 9. Germline-derived CDR1 and CDR2 are PRHDT and FYEKMQ (reference sequence). The CDR3 loop spans 17 amino acids.

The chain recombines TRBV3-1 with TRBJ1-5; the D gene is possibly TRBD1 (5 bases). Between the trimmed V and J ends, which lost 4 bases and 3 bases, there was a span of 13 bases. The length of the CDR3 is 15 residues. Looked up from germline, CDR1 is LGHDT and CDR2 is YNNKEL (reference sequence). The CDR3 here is CASSLGAAHNQPQHF. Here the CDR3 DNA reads TGTGCCAGCAGCCTAGGGGCCGCTCACAATCAGCCCCAGCATTTT.

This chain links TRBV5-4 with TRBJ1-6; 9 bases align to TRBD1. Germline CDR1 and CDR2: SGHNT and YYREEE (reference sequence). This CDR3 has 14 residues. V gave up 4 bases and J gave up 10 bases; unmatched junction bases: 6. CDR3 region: CASSIVGQGSPLHF. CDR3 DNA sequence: TGTGCCAGCAGCATAGTGGGACAGGGCTCACCCCTCCACTTT.

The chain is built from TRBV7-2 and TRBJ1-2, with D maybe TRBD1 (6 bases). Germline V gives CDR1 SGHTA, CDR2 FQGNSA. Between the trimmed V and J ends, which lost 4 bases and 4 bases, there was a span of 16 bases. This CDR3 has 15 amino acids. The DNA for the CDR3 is TGTGCCAGCAGCTCGCCGGGGGGCGCGAGCTATGGCTACACCTTC. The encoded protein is CASSSPGGASYGYTF.

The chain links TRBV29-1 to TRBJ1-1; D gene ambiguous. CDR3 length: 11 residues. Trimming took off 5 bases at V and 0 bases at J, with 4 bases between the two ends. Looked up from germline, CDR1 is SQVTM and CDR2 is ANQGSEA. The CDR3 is CSVSVNTEAFF. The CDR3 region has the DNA TGCAGCGTTTCTGTGAACACTGAAGCTTTCTTT.

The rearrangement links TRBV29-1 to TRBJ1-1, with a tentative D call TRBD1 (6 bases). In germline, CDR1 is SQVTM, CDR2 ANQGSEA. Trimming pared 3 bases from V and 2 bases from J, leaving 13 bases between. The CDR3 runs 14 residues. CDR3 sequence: CSVDGGPLNTEAFF. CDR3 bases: TGCAGCGTTGACGGGGGGCCCTTAAACACTGAAGCTTTCTTT.

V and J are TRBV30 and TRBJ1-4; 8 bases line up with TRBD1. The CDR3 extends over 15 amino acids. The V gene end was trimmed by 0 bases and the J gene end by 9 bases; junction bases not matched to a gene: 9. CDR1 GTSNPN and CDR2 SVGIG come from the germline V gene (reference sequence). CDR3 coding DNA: TGTGCCTGGAGTGTAGGTCAGGGGGCGCGGAAAAAACTGTTTTTT. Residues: CAWSVGQGARKKLFF.

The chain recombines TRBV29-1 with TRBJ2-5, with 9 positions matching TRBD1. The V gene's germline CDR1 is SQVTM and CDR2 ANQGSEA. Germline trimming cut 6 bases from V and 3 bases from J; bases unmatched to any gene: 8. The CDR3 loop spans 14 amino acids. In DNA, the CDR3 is TGCAGCGTGACGCGGACAGGGGTCGAAGAGACCCAGTACTTC. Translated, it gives CSVTRTGVEETQYF. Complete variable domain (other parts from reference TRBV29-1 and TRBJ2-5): SAVISQKPSRDICQRGTSLTIQCQVDSQVTMMFWYRQQPGQSLTLIATANQGSEATYESGFVIDKFPISRPNLTFSTLTVSNMSPEDSSIYLCSVTRTGVEETQYFGPGTRLLVL.

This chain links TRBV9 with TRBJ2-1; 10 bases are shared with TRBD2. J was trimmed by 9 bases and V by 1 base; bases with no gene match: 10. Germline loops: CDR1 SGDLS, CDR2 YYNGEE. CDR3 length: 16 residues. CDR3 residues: CASSVTASGGRGEQFF. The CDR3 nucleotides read TGTGCCAGCAGCGTAACGGCTAGCGGGGGTCGGGGTGAGCAGTTCTTC.

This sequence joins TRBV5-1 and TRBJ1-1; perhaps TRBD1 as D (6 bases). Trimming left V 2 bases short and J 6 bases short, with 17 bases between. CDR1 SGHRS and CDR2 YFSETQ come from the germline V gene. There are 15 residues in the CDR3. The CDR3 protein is CASSFGGGGGAEAFF. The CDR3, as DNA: TGCGCCAGCAGCTTCGGTGGAGGGGGAGGGGCTGAAGCTTTCTTT.

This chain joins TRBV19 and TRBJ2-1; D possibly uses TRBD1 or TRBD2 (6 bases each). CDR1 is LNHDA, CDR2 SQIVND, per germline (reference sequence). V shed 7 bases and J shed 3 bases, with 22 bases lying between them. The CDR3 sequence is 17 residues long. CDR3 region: CASIPRGLGGNYNEQFF. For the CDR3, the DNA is TGTGCCAGTATACCCCGGGGGCTGGGGGGAAACTACAATGAGCAGTTCTTC.

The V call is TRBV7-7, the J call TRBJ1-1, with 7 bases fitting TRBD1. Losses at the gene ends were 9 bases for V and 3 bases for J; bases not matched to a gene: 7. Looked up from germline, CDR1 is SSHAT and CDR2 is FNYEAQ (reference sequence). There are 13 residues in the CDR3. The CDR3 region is CASATGRDTEAFF. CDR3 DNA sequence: TGTGCCAGTGCGACAGGGCGGGACACTGAAGCTTTCTTT. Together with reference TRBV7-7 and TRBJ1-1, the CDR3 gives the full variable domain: GAGVSQSPRYKVTKRGQDVTLRCDPISSHATLYWYQQALGQGPEFLTYFNYEAQPDKSGLPSDRFSAERPEGSISTLTIQRTEQRDSAMYRCASATGRDTEAFFGQGTRLTVV.

The CDR3 region is CASSQGQGTNTDTQYF. In DNA, the CDR3 is TGCGCCAGCAGCCAAGGGCAGGGGACGAACACAGATACGCAGTATTTT. The chain combines TRBV4-1 with TRBJ2-3; D perhaps matches TRBD1 (6 bases). Trimming took 1 base from V and 2 from J, leaving 13 bases between them. The V gene's germline CDR1 is MGHRA and CDR2 YSYEKL. CDR3 length: 16 residues.

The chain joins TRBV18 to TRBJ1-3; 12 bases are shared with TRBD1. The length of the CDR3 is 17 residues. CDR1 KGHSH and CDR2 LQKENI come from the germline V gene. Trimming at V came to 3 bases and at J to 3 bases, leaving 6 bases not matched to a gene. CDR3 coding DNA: TGTGCCAGCTCACCTGTGGGACAGGGGGCTGGTGGAAACACCATATATTTT. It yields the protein CASSPVGQGAGGNTIYF.

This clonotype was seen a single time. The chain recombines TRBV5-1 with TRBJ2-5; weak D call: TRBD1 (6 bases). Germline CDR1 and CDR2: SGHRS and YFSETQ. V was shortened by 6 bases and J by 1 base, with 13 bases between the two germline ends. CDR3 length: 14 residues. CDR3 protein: CASMVQQGQETQYF. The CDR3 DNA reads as TGCGCCAGCATGGTCCAACAGGGCCAAGAGACCCAGTACTTC.